This T cell receptor (beta chain) was retrieved from a study of blood T cell repertoires in COVID-19. Sequencing was performed with immunoSEQ multiplex PCR; in TCRdb, only in-frame clones are kept and a portion is missing. The sample holds a few hundred thousand clones, around 89% seen once. CDR3 length: 13 residues. Deletions cut 6 bases from V and 10 bases from J, with 16 bases between. Looked up from germline, CDR1 is SEHNR and CDR2 is FQNEAQ (reference sequence). The sequence was obtained from a middle-aged man who had recovered from COVID-19. The gene calls are TRBV7-9 and TRBJ2-1, with D perhaps matching TRBD2 (6 bases). The sequencing input was PBMCs or T cells enriched from blood (not recorded which). CDR3 DNA sequence: TGTGCCAGCAGGACAAATATAGCGGACGAGCAGTTCTTC. Its translation: CASRTNIADEQFF. Together with reference TRBV7-9 and TRBJ2-1, the CDR3 gives the full variable domain: DTGVSQNPRHKITKRGQNVTFRCDPISEHNRLYWYRQTLGQGPEFLTYFQNEAQLEKSRLLSDRFSAERPKGSFSTLEIQRTEQGDSAMYLCASRTNIADEQFFGPGTRLTVL.